One TCR beta chain is described in this entry. The CDR3 is 15 amino acids. Germline V gives CDR1 MGHRA, CDR2 YSYEKL. V lost 1 base and J lost 2, with 12 bases in between. Only in-frame clones appear in the TCRdb table, and some are missing; sequencing was by immunoSEQ multiplex PCR. This sample has 250,000 to 350,000 clones, with around 69% found just once. The data are from a study of cytotoxic CD8 clonotypes in ibrutinib-treated CLL. The sequence derives from a human donor with chronic lymphocytic leukemia. The chain has TRBV4-1 and TRBJ2-7; D unresolved. Sequenced here: PBMCs, sampled at disease progression, from a patient treated with ibrutinib. CDR3 DNA: TGCGCCAGCAGCCAAGTCCGGACCCGAACCTACGAGCAGTACTTC. This translates into CASSQVRTRTYEQYF.